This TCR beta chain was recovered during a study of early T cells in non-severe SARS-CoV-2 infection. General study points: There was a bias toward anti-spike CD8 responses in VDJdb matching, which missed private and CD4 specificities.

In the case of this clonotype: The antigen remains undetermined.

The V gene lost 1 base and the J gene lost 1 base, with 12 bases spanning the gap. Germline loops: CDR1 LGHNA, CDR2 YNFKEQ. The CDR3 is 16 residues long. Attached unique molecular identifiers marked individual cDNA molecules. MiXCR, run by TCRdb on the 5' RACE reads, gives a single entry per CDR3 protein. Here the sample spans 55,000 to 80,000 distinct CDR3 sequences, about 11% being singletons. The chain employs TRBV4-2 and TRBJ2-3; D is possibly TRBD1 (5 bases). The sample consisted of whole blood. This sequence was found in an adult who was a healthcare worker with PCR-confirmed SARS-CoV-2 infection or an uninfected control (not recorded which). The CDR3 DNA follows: TGTGCCAGCAGCCAAGCCCTAGGGGCCGGCACAGATACGCAGTATTTT. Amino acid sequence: CASSQALGAGTDTQYF.